This entry concerns a single T cell receptor beta chain. An end of the junction does not agree with germline; a read error may underlie this. These data are taken from a study of blood T cell repertoires in COVID-19. Study background: The analysed material was cDNA or gDNA that came from T cells, B-cell-depleted T cells, or PBMCs.

Original analysis: The authors estimated nucleated cell counts from reference gene primer amplification. Libraries were prepared by immunoSEQ multiplex PCR; TCRdb keeps only in-frame clonotypes and omits some of them. The DNA gave D and trimming, while V, J and clone size come from that table. This repertoire shows around 400,000 clones, around nine tenths found once; its top ten account for 1.5% to 2%. Participants, roughly 18 to 90 years old, spanned about two dozen US areas. Either two negative PCRs, clearance, or symptom resolution qualified Cohort 3 donors as recovered. This clonotype was sampled from a woman under 40 who had recovered from COVID-19. The sample was PBMCs or T cells enriched from blood (not recorded which).

This chain's CDR3 is CAWGRLAGDVNEQLF. The CDR3 nucleotides read TGTGCCTGGGGGAGACTAGCGGGAGACGTCAATGAGCAGCTCTTC. The genes are TRBV30 and TRBJ2-1; TRBD2 agrees at 12 bases. CDR1 and CDR2 (germline): GTSNPN, SVGIG (reference sequence). This CDR3 has 15 amino acids. The variable domain in full, completed from reference TRBV30 and TRBJ2-1, reads SQTIHQWPATLVQPVGSPLSLECTVEGTSNPNLYWYRQAAGRGLQLLFYSVGIGQISSEVPQNLSASRPQDRQFILSSKKLLLSDSGFYLCAWGRLAGDVNEQLFGPGTRLTVL.